Below, 26 T cell receptor beta chains from the same sample are listed, as sequenced in a study of T cell clones after liver transplantation. Assay used: immunoSEQ multiplex PCR; TCRdb lists only in-frame clones, some missing. The sample lists thousands of clones, 81% occurring once. The sample in question was CD8+ T cells from blood, obtained before liver transplant. Every receptor here comes from a human donor who received a liver transplant.

This clone is deemed medium-sized. The V and J genes are TRBV5-6 and TRBJ1-1; D remains unclear. The length of the CDR3 is 14 residues. The germline gives CDR1 SGHDT, CDR2 YYEEEE. The V end was cut by 4 bases, the J end by 10 bases, with 20 bases between. The CDR3 loop reads CASSRGHAGIGAFF. Written as DNA, the CDR3 is TGTGCCAGCAGCCGAGGTCATGCCGGGATTGGAGCTTTCTTT.

This chain links TRBV5-3 with TRBJ2-1; D is undetermined. TRBV5-3 is known as an ORF, though its function is uncertain. The CDR3 loop spans 16 amino acids. Trimming removed 5 bases from V and 0 bases from J, with 15 bases in between. CDR3 loop: CARRVIDLGSYNEQFF. CDR3 DNA sequence: TGTGCCAGAAGAGTCATAGATCTCGGCTCCTACAATGAGCAGTTCTTC.

This clone was counted once. V and J are TRBV6-6 and TRBJ1-3, with D hard to call. The V end was cut by 5 bases, the J end by 1 base, with 15 bases between. CDR1 MNHNY and CDR2 SVGAGI come from the germline V gene (reference sequence). CDR3 length: 16 residues. CDR3 DNA sequence: TGTGCCAGCAGTCAGACAAGGGAAGGATCTGGAAACACCATATATTTT. Translated: CASSQTREGSGNTIYF.

The chain carries TRBV19 and TRBJ1-1; D perhaps matches TRBD1 (6 bases). CDR3 length: 17 residues. V was shortened by 4 bases and J by 0 bases, with 18 bases between the two germline ends. Germline values: CDR1 LNHDA, CDR2 SQIVND (reference sequence). CDR3 protein: CASSSLRQAPMNTEAFF. The DNA for the CDR3 is TGTGCCAGTAGTAGCCTTCGACAGGCTCCGATGAACACTGAAGCTTTCTTT.

This chain uses TRBV4-2 with TRBJ2-3; 7 positions match TRBD1. This CDR3 has 16 residues. Germline CDR1 and CDR2: LGHNA and YNFKEQ. Unmatched junction bases numbered 12, after V lost 5 bases and J lost 4 bases. CDR3 amino acids: CASSSLQGSRPDTQYF. The CDR3 DNA sequence: TGTGCCAGCAGCTCTCTACAGGGGTCGAGGCCAGATACGCAGTATTTT.

The chain joins TRBV11-2 to TRBJ2-3; D not resolved. The CDR3 contains 13 residues. The V gene's germline CDR1 is SGHAT and CDR2 FQNNGV. CDR3 residues: CATKAGFTDTQYF. CDR3 DNA: TGTGCTACCAAGGCCGGATTCACAGATACGCAGTATTTT.

This clone has more than one count but fewer than ten. V usage is TRBV4-2 and J usage is TRBJ2-5; the match to TRBD1 covers 8 bases. V was pared by 0 bases and J by 5 bases, with 8 bases of the junction left unmatched. The CDR3 length is 16 residues. The germline V gene has CDR1 LGHNA and CDR2 YNFKEQ. The CDR3 sequence: CASSQERDRGGETQYF. The CDR3 nucleotides are TGTGCCAGCAGCCAAGAACGTGACAGGGGAGGTGAGACCCAGTACTTC.

The table lists this clone with a few counts. J is TRBJ2-1 and V is TRBV27, with TRBD2 matching 12 bases. The CDR3 length is 15 residues. The germline V gene encodes CDR1 MNHEY and CDR2 SMNVEV (reference sequence). Germline trimming cut 5 bases from V and 4 bases from J; bases unmatched to any gene: 3. CDR3 amino acids: CASSTLAGGYNEQFF. CDR3 in DNA: TGTGCCAGCAGTACCCTAGCGGGAGGGTACAATGAGCAGTTCTTC.

This clone was seen just once. The chain joins TRBV12-2 to TRBJ2-7; TRBD1, as called in the table, went unchecked against the DNA. TRBV12-2 is given as a pseudogene. The CDR3 length is 14 residues. CDR3 nucleotide sequence: TGTGCAAAAAAAAGGGGGACAGCGTACTACGAGCAGTACTTC. Its translation is CAKKRGTAYYEQYF.

The chain couples TRBV6-5 to TRBJ2-7; D is unresolved. Trimming pared 0 bases from V and 3 bases from J, leaving 9 bases between. Germline assignment: CDR1 MNHEY and CDR2 SVGAGI. The CDR3 has 14 residues. CDR3 in amino acids: CASSYSRADYEQYF. CDR3 nucleotides: TGTGCCAGCAGTTACTCTAGGGCAGACTACGAGCAGTACTTC.

The rearrangement joins TRBV5-6 to TRBJ2-7; D is unresolved. Germline CDR1 is SGHDT and CDR2 is YYEEEE. Trimming pared 2 bases from V and 0 bases from J, leaving 3 bases between. The CDR3 loop spans 12 amino acids. In DNA form, the CDR3 reads TGTGCCAGCAGCTTTAGCTCCTACGAGCAGTACTTC. Its protein is CASSFSSYEQYF.

This clone appeared a single time. The chain recombines TRBV11-2 with TRBJ1-1, with D unclear. The V end was cut by 1 base, the J end by 3 bases, with 12 bases between. Germline assignment: CDR1 SGHAT and CDR2 FQNNGV. This CDR3 has 15 residues. For the CDR3, the DNA is TGTGCCAGCAGCTTAGTAGGGAATGCGGACACTGAAGCTTTCTTT. Its protein product is CASSLVGNADTEAFF.

This clone was seen a handful of times. The chain has TRBV14 and TRBJ2-7; a possible D gene is TRBD1 (6 bases). This CDR3 contains 13 residues. Germline V CDR1 and CDR2: SGHDN, FVKESK. V was cut by 4 bases and J by 5 bases, with 12 bases left in between. The CDR3 sequence is CASSLTGINEQYF. In DNA form, the CDR3 reads TGTGCCAGCAGCCTCACAGGGATAAACGAGCAGTACTTC.

The rearrangement links TRBV7-3 to TRBJ2-7, with 8 nucleotides matching TRBD1. CDR1 and CDR2 from the germline V gene are SGHTA and FQGTGA. J lost 1 base, V lost 5 bases, and 7 bases had no gene match. CDR3 size: 15 residues. The CDR3: CASSLRDRPSYEQYF. The CDR3 bases are TGTGCCAGCAGCCTTAGGGACAGGCCGTCCTACGAGCAGTACTTC.

The chain employs TRBV19 and TRBJ2-5; 12 bases are a match to TRBD2. CDR3 length: 15 residues. Germline V gene data show CDR1 as LNHDA and CDR2 as SQIVND (reference sequence). With V trimmed by 5 bases and J by 2 bases, 3 bases remained unmatched. The CDR3 nucleotides are TGTGCCAGTAGTCAGACTAGCGGGGGACAAGAGACCCAGTACTTC. Protein product: CASSQTSGGQETQYF.

This clone was observed a single time. This chain connects TRBV5-1 to TRBJ1-2, with 8 bases that match TRBD1. V shed 4 bases, J shed 5 bases, and the junction held 10 bases outside the gene matches. CDR1 and CDR2 from the germline V gene are SGHRS and YFSETQ. This CDR3 spans 15 amino acids. The CDR3 spells CASSTAGTGLYGYTF. The CDR3 nucleotides read TGCGCCAGCAGCACCGCCGGGACAGGTCTTTATGGCTACACCTTC.

This clone was seen only a few times. The chain carries TRBV28 and TRBJ2-7; D gene ambiguous. The V end lost 8 bases, the J end lost 6 bases, and 11 bases lay between the germline ends. Germline CDR1 reads MDHEN; CDR2 reads SYDVKM. The CDR3 sequence is 11 residues long. This CDR3 is CASGFNSEQYF. DNA of the CDR3: TGTGCCAGCGGATTCAACTCCGAGCAGTACTTC.

The chain is built from TRBV5-6 and TRBJ1-2; maybe TRBD1 (5 bases). The CDR3 is 14 residues long. Trimming cost V 0 bases and J 13 bases, with 19 bases left between them. CDR1 and CDR2 (germline): SGHDT, YYEEEE. The DNA for the CDR3 is TGTGCCAGCAGCTTGGCCGGGGACCCGTCTACTAGCACCTTC. Residues: CASSLAGDPSTSTF.

This clone was seen a few times. This sequence joins TRBV5-4 and TRBJ1-5; no firm D call. V was trimmed by 0 bases and J by 1 base, leaving 8 bases between them. This CDR3 is 15 amino acids long. Germline values: CDR1 SGHNT, CDR2 YYREEE (reference sequence). Here the CDR3 reads CASSLGGNSNQPQHF. In DNA, the CDR3 is TGTGCCAGCAGCTTGGGAGGGAACAGCAATCAGCCCCAGCATTTT.

This chain joins TRBV10-3 and TRBJ1-5, with TRBD1 identical over 7 bases. The germline CDR1 and CDR2 sequences are ENHRY and SYGVKD. The CDR3 extends over 16 amino acids. Losses at the gene ends were 2 bases for V and 0 bases for J; bases not matched to a gene: 4. In DNA form, the CDR3 reads TGTGCCATCAGTGAGACAGGGGTTGTTAGCAATCAGCCCCAGCATTTT. Amino acids: CAISETGVVSNQPQHF.

This clone was seen only once. This chain connects TRBV6-6 to TRBJ2-1, with 8 positions matching TRBD2. Losses at the gene ends were 4 bases for V and 1 base for J; bases not matched to a gene: 3. Looked up from germline, CDR1 is MNHNY and CDR2 is SVGAGI (reference sequence). The CDR3 covers 15 residues. The CDR3 is CASSSSGFSYNEQFF. CDR3 nucleotide sequence: TGTGCCAGCAGTTCTAGCGGGTTTTCCTACAATGAGCAGTTCTTC.

This clone has just one count. The chain employs TRBV19 and TRBJ1-5; D perhaps matches TRBD1 (5 bases). Germline loops: CDR1 LNHDA, CDR2 SQIVND (reference sequence). Trimming cost V 4 bases and J 0 bases, with 25 bases left between them. The length of the CDR3 is 20 residues. CDR3 in amino acids: CASSTKGDRGLFYSNQPQHF. CDR3 DNA: TGTGCCAGTAGTACCAAAGGTGACAGAGGGCTTTTTTATAGCAATCAGCCCCAGCATTTT.

This chain joins TRBV5-4 and TRBJ1-1; no clear D gene. The CDR3 consists of 14 residues. V was trimmed by 4 bases and J by 10 bases, leaving 20 bases between them. The germline V gene has CDR1 SGHNT and CDR2 YYREEE (reference sequence). As DNA, the CDR3 is TGTGCCAGCAGCCGAGGTCATGCCGGGATTGGAGCTTTCTTT. This gives the protein CASSRGHAGIGAFF.

Relative to its sample, this clone is medium-sized (0.01 to 0.1%). The V gene is TRBV19, the J gene TRBJ1-1; no reliable D call. The CDR3 loop spans 13 amino acids. Germline V CDR1 and CDR2: LNHDA, SQIVND (reference sequence). Trimming took off 1 base at V and 4 bases at J, with 7 bases between the two ends. The DNA for the CDR3 is TGTGCCAGTAGTATAGTGGCGGGCACTGAAGCTTTCTTT. This translates into CASSIVAGTEAFF.

The chain has TRBV11-3 and TRBJ2-1, with 7 bases aligning to TRBD2. V dropped 4 bases and J dropped 9; count of bases not matched to a gene: 15. Germline V gene sequence: CDR1 SGHNT, CDR2 YENEEA. This CDR3 is 16 amino acids long. CDR3 loop: CASSSLGEGEQVEQFF. The DNA of the CDR3 is TGTGCCAGCAGCTCCCTCGGGGAGGGTGAGCAGGTTGAGCAGTTCTTC.

The chain employs TRBV6-4 and TRBJ2-5, with a tentative D call TRBD2 (7 bases). The germline V gene encodes CDR1 MRHNA and CDR2 SNTAGT. The V gene lost 7 bases and the J gene lost 2 bases, with 17 bases spanning the gap. This CDR3 contains 15 residues. CDR3 sequence: CASKGEGSRQETQYF. Written as DNA, the CDR3 is TGTGCCAGCAAGGGGGAGGGTAGCAGACAAGAGACCCAGTACTTC.